What follows are 27 T cell receptor beta chains derived from one specimen sequenced in a study of OX40 agonist ivuxolimab in advanced cancers. Sequenced by immunoSEQ multiplex PCR; TCRdb stores in-frame clones only, minus some. The repertoire consists of over 65,000 clones, with over 80% occurring once and the leading ten covering about 0.72%. Source: CD4+ or CD8+ T cells sorted from blood, taken in a trial of the OX40 agonist ivuxolimab. These receptors were collected from an adult with an advanced solid tumor such as melanoma, head and neck, liver or kidney cancer.

The J gene is TRBJ1-2, the V gene TRBV5-6; the match to TRBD1 covers 8 bases. The CDR3 has 14 amino acids. Germline V gene sequence: CDR1 SGHDT, CDR2 YYEEEE. Germline trimming cut 4 bases from V and 4 bases from J; bases unmatched to any gene: 6. The CDR3 region is CASSTRGRLYGYTF. CDR3 coding DNA: TGTGCCAGCAGCACCAGGGGGCGCCTCTATGGCTACACCTTC.

The count of this clone is one. This rearrangement joins TRBV19 to TRBJ1-3; D is perhaps TRBD1 (6 bases). The V and J ends lost 3 bases and 0 bases respectively, with 21 bases between them. Germline V gives CDR1 LNHDA, CDR2 SQIVND (reference sequence). CDR3 length equals 19 residues. CDR3 in amino acids: CASSMIGGRRSASGNTIYF. CDR3 in DNA: TGTGCCAGTAGTATGATCGGGGGCCGCCGCTCGGCCTCTGGAAACACCATATATTTT.

The chain joins TRBV5-4 to TRBJ2-2; 7 bases map to TRBD1. Germline values: CDR1 SGHNT, CDR2 YYREEE (reference sequence). The ends lost 5 bases at V and 2 bases at J; junction bases unmatched: 9. The CDR3 has 16 amino acids. This CDR3 is CASSPPGQFNTGELFF. CDR3 nucleotide sequence: TGTGCCAGCAGTCCTCCGGGACAGTTTAACACCGGGGAGCTGTTTTTT.

This chain joins TRBV10-2 and TRBJ2-7; tentative D call: TRBD1 (6 bases). Germline V gene data show CDR1 as WSHSY and CDR2 as SAAADI. This CDR3 is 14 amino acids long. With 6 bases removed from V and 2 bases from J, the gap between germline ends came to 14 bases. The CDR3 DNA follows: TGCGCCAGCAGAGACTCGGGACACCCCTACGAGCAGTACTTC. Residues: CASRDSGHPYEQYF.

The chain uses TRBV4-2 and TRBJ1-5; D possibly corresponds to TRBD1 (5 bases). Germline-derived CDR1 and CDR2 are LGHNA and YNFKEQ. The CDR3 has 14 residues. Trimming stripped 0 bases from V and 9 bases from J, with 12 bases between. The CDR3 here is CASSQEVGARPQHF. CDR3 coding DNA: TGTGCCAGCAGCCAAGAAGTAGGGGCCAGGCCCCAGCATTTT.

The chain employs TRBV5-1 and TRBJ2-3; 7 bases line up with TRBD2. This CDR3 region has 14 residues. V shed 0 bases, J shed 2 bases, and the junction held 0 bases outside the gene matches. Germline V CDR1 and CDR2: SGHRS, YFSETQ. CDR3 nucleotide sequence: TGCGCCAGCAGCTTGGGACTAGCCACAGATACGCAGTATTTT. Protein: CASSLGLATDTQYF.

The V and J genes are TRBV30 and TRBJ2-3; TRBD1 agrees at 7 bases. CDR1 GTSNPN and CDR2 SVGIG come from the germline V gene (reference sequence). V lost 1 base and J lost 6; bases outside the gene matches: 4. CDR3 size: 13 residues. The CDR3 region has the DNA TGTGCCTGGAGTGGACAGGGAGCGGATACGCAGTATTTT. Translation gives CAWSGQGADTQYF.

The V and J genes are TRBV5-1 and TRBJ1-1; 9 bases line up with TRBD1. The CDR3 covers 17 residues. The V segment lost 0 bases and the J segment 1 base; nucleotides outside the gene matches: 7. The germline V gene has CDR1 SGHRS and CDR2 YFSETQ. CDR3 residues: CASSLGNHRGPNTEAFF. The CDR3 region has the DNA TGCGCCAGCAGCTTGGGAAACCACAGGGGGCCGAACACTGAAGCTTTCTTT. Complete variable domain (other parts from reference TRBV5-1 and TRBJ1-1): KAGVTQTPRYLIKTRGQQVTLSCSPISGHRSVSWYQQTPGQGLQFLFEYFSETQRNKGNFPGRFSGRQFSNSRSEMNVSTLELGDSALYLCASSLGNHRGPNTEAFFGQGTRLTVV.

In its sample, this clone was seen a few times. This sequence joins TRBV30 and TRBJ1-1, with a weak D call TRBD1 (5 bases). The germline V gene encodes CDR1 GTSNPN and CDR2 SVGIG (reference sequence). The germline V and J ends were trimmed by 5 bases and 1 base, with 14 bases remaining between them. CDR3 length: 14 residues. CDR3 sequence (DNA): TGTGCCTGGGCCGGGGCTCCCCGGAACACTGAAGCTTTCTTT. Translation: CAWAGAPRNTEAFF.

J is TRBJ1-2 and V is TRBV11-2; maybe TRBD1 (5 bases). The CDR3 has 14 amino acids. Germline V gene data show CDR1 as SGHAT and CDR2 as FQNNGV. V was pared by 5 bases and J by 4 bases, with 14 bases between. The CDR3 here is CASSPPRVLYGYTF. DNA of the CDR3: TGTGCCAGCAGCCCACCCAGGGTTCTCTATGGCTACACCTTC.

CDR3 DNA: TGTGCCAGTAGTATCCTAGGACAGGGATACGAGCAGTACTTC. It yields the protein CASSILGQGYEQYF. The V and J genes are TRBV19 and TRBJ2-7; TRBD1 matches at 8 bases. The CDR3 covers 14 residues. V was pared by 3 bases and J by 4 bases, with 5 bases of the junction left unmatched. Germline loops: CDR1 LNHDA, CDR2 SQIVND (reference sequence).

The chain has TRBV6-1 and TRBJ1-1; the D gene is possibly TRBD1 (6 bases). Germline V gene data show CDR1 as MNHNS and CDR2 as SASEGT. The length of the CDR3 is 15 residues. V lost 4 bases and J lost 3, with 15 bases in between. The CDR3 region has the DNA TGTGCCAGCAGTGTCTCCCAGGGGAGTTACACTGAAGCTTTCTTT. Its protein is CASSVSQGSYTEAFF.

The genes are TRBV28 and TRBJ1-2; D not certain. The CDR3 sequence is 12 residues long. V gave up 4 bases and J gave up 4 bases, with 7 bases separating them. In germline, CDR1 is MDHEN, CDR2 SYDVKM. The CDR3 spells CASSYRSYGYTF. The CDR3 DNA is TGTGCCAGCAGTTATCGAAGCTATGGCTACACCTTC.

The chain uses TRBV28 and TRBJ2-5; TRBD2 is a possible D gene (5 bases). V lost 5 bases and J 5 bases, leaving 21 bases between the germline ends. CDR3 length equals 16 residues. Germline assignment: CDR1 MDHEN and CDR2 SYDVKM. The CDR3 region is CASSPLDKIGSETQYF. The CDR3 DNA reads TGTGCCAGCAGTCCCTTAGACAAAATTGGGAGTGAGACCCAGTACTTC.

V gene TRBV5-1 combines with J gene TRBJ1-2, with 8 nucleotides matching TRBD1. The CDR3 contains 16 residues. Germline loops: CDR1 SGHRS, CDR2 YFSETQ. The V gene end was trimmed by 4 bases and the J gene end by 4 bases; junction bases not matched to a gene: 12. The CDR3 protein is CASSPKVGQDLYGYTF. For the CDR3, the DNA is TGCGCCAGCAGCCCCAAGGTGGGACAGGATCTCTATGGCTACACCTTC. Full variable domain (outside the CDR3, taken from reference TRBV5-1 and TRBJ1-2): KAGVTQTPRYLIKTRGQQVTLSCSPISGHRSVSWYQQTPGQGLQFLFEYFSETQRNKGNFPGRFSGRQFSNSRSEMNVSTLELGDSALYLCASSPKVGQDLYGYTFGSGTRLTVV.

This clone was seen once. The chain employs TRBV7-3 and TRBJ2-5; 12 positions match TRBD2. CDR1 and CDR2 (germline): SGHTA, FQGTGA. V trimming: 5 bases; J trimming: 4 bases; junction bases outside the gene matches: 8. The CDR3 length is 16 residues. The CDR3 loop is CASSPRLAGVGETQYF. The CDR3 DNA follows: TGTGCCAGCAGCCCCAGACTAGCGGGAGTAGGAGAGACCCAGTACTTC.

The chain links TRBV7-8 to TRBJ2-1; 15 bases match TRBD2. Trimming at V came to 5 bases and at J to 1 base, leaving 9 bases not matched to a gene. The CDR3 is made up of 19 amino acids. Germline V CDR1 and CDR2: SGHVS, FQNEAQ. CDR3 DNA: TGTGCCAGCAGCATTAGGACTAGCGGGGGGGTCGGGTCCTACAATGAGCAGTTCTTC. Encoded protein: CASSIRTSGGVGSYNEQFF.

The chain uses TRBV5-6 and TRBJ1-2; 8 bases match TRBD1. The CDR3 totals 12 residues. Trimming took 4 bases from V and 8 from J; bases not matched to a gene: 4. The germline gives CDR1 SGHDT, CDR2 YYEEEE. The CDR3 loop is CASSPGTGGYTF. The CDR3 bases are TGTGCCAGCAGCCCTGGGACAGGAGGCTACACCTTC.

V gene TRBV15 combines with J gene TRBJ2-1; 7 positions match TRBD2. The CDR3 sequence is 15 residues long. Losses at the gene ends were 0 bases for V and 10 bases for J; bases not matched to a gene: 9. CDR1 and CDR2 (germline): LNHNV, YYDKDF (reference sequence). The CDR3 is CATSRDWASGQEQFF. CDR3 nucleotides: TGTGCCACCAGCAGAGATTGGGCTAGCGGCCAAGAGCAGTTCTTC.

The genes are TRBV7-3 and TRBJ2-1; 9 bases are a match to TRBD1. Germline values: CDR1 SGHTA, CDR2 FQGTGA. The CDR3 is 16 amino acids. The ends lost 8 bases at V and 2 bases at J; junction bases unmatched: 10. The CDR3, as DNA: TGTGCCAGCTATATACGGGACAGGGTAACCTACAATGAGCAGTTCTTC. This encodes CASYIRDRVTYNEQFF.

This sequence joins TRBV6-1 and TRBJ1-1; TRBD1 matches at 7 bases. V was clipped by 10 bases and J by 6 bases; unmatched bases: 11. This CDR3 is 13 amino acids long. Germline CDR1 reads MNHNS; CDR2 reads SASEGT. CDR3 sequence: CATYETGMAEAFF. CDR3 DNA sequence: TGTGCCACCTATGAGACAGGGATGGCTGAAGCTTTCTTT.

The chain recombines TRBV19 with TRBJ1-1; D is uncertain. Looked up from germline, CDR1 is LNHDA and CDR2 is SQIVND (reference sequence). The CDR3 has 13 residues. The ends were cut back, 1 base at V and 2 bases at J, with 5 bases in the middle. Here the CDR3 reads CASSIARNTEAFF. The CDR3 nucleotides read TGTGCCAGTAGTATAGCACGCAACACTGAAGCTTTCTTT.

The chain has TRBV7-9 and TRBJ2-3, with D possibly TRBD2 on 5 matching bases. Germline V gene data show CDR1 as SEHNR and CDR2 as FQNEAQ (reference sequence). The CDR3 covers 16 residues. V was clipped by 1 base and J by 4 bases, with 15 bases between them. This CDR3 reads CASSLGQHSGSDTQYF. CDR3 bases: TGTGCCAGCAGCTTAGGTCAGCACAGCGGATCAGATACGCAGTATTTT.

The genes are TRBV7-6 and TRBJ2-5, with 11 bases fitting TRBD2. Germline trimming cut 4 bases from V and 4 bases from J; bases unmatched to any gene: 5. The CDR3 is made up of 15 amino acids. Germline CDR1 reads SGHVS; CDR2 reads FNYEAQ. In nucleotides, the CDR3 is TGTGCCAGCAGCTATGGGACTAGCGGCGGAGAGACCCAGTACTTC. Protein: CASSYGTSGGETQYF.

CDR3 sequence: CASSVEHTGELFF. The DNA for the CDR3 is TGTGCCAGCAGTGTTGAACACACCGGGGAGCTGTTTTTT. V is TRBV6-4 and J is TRBJ2-2; D call uncertain. The CDR3 has 13 residues. Germline CDR1 MRHNA, CDR2 SNTAGT. The V and J ends lost 4 bases and 3 bases respectively, with 6 bases between them.

The rearrangement uses TRBV5-4 and TRBJ2-2; D gene ambiguous. The germline V gene has CDR1 SGHNT and CDR2 YYREEE (reference sequence). This CDR3 region has 13 residues. V was shortened by 4 bases and J by 4 bases, with 8 bases between the two germline ends. The CDR3 loop reads CASSLKGTGELFF. In nucleotides, the CDR3 is TGTGCCAGCAGCCTTAAGGGCACCGGGGAGCTGTTTTTT.

This sequence joins TRBV5-6 and TRBJ1-4; D gene uncertain. The V gene's germline CDR1 is SGHDT and CDR2 YYEEEE. The length of the CDR3 is 15 residues. Deletions cut 2 bases from V and 3 bases from J, with 11 bases between. CDR3 nucleotide sequence: TGTGCCAGCAGCTTATTTTCGGCGGCTAATGAAAAACTGTTTTTT. Translated: CASSLFSAANEKLFF.